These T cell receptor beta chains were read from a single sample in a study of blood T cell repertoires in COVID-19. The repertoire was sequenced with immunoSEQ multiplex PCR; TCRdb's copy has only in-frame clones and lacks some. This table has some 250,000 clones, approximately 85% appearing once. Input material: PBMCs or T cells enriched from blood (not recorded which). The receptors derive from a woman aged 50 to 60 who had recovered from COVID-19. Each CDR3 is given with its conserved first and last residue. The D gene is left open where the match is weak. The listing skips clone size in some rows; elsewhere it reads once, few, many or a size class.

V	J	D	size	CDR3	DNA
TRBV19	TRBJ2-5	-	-	CASSFRLAAEETQYF	TGTGCCAGTAGTTTCCGACTCGCCGCGGAAGAGACCCAGTACTTC
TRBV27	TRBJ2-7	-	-	CASSLVPSYEQYF	TGTGCCAGCAGTTTAGTCCCGAGCTACGAGCAGTACTTC
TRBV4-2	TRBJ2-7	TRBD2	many	CASSPYDQREVGEQYF	TGTGCCAGCAGCCCCTACGATCAGCGGGAGGTGGGGGAGCAGTACTTC
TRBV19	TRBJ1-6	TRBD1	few	CASKGQGSGSPLHF	TGTGCCAGTAAAGGACAGGGGAGTGGTTCACCCCTCCACTTT
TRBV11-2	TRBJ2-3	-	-	CASSPRGDSSIFTDTQYF	TGTGCCAGCAGCCCTCGAGGAGATTCATCGATATTCACAGATACGCAGTATTTT
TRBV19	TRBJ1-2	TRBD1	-	CASSRPGTGLPYGYTF	TGTGCCAGTAGTAGACCAGGGACAGGCCTTCCCTATGGCTACACCTTC
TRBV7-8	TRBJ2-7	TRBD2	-	CASSLGGYPYEQYF	TGTGCCAGCAGCTTGGGAGGGTATCCTTACGAGCAGTACTTC
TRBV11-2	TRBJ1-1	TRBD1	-	CASSFHGTGRNMNTEAFF	TGTGCCAGCAGCTTCCACGGGACAGGGAGAAACATGAACACTGAAGCTTTCTTT
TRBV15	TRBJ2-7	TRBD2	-	CATSRDSGGIYEQYF	TGTGCCACCAGCAGAGACAGCGGGGGGATCTACGAGCAGTACTTC
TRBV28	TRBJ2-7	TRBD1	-	CASSGRTGEVTYEQYF	TGTGCCAGCAGTGGTCGGACAGGGGAAGTGACCTACGAGCAGTACTTC
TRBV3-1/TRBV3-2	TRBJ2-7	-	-	CASSQRALAELGGEQYF	TGTGCCAGCAGCCAAAGGGCGTTAGCGGAGCTAGGTGGGGAGCAGTACTTC
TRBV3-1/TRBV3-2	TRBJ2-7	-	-	CASSQGQGSYEQYF	TGTGCCAGCAGCCAAGGGCAGGGGTCCTACGAGCAGTACTTC
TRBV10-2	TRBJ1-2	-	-	CASSEPAVDGDYGYTF	TGCGCCAGCAGTGAGCCGGCGGTCGACGGGGACTATGGCTACACCTTC
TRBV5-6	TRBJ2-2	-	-	CASSLGPVAGELFF	TGTGCCAGCAGCTTGGGGCCTGTCGCCGGGGAGCTGTTTTTT
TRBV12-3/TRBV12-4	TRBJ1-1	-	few	CASSSGTTAEAFF	TGTGCCAGCAGTTCCGGCACGACAGCTGAAGCTTTCTTT
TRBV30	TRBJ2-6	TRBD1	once	CAWSVKGAAGANVLTF	TGTGCCTGGAGTGTAAAGGGGGCGGCTGGGGCCAACGTCCTGACTTTC
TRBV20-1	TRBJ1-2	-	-	CSSTGNYGYTF	TGCAGTTCAACAGGGAACTATGGCTACACCTTC
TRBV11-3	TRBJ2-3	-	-	CASSLEGQNTQYF	TGTGCCAGCAGCTTAGAGGGGCAAAATACGCAGTATTTT
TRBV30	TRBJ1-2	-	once	CAWTSSIYGYTF	TGTGCCTGGACCTCGTCTATCTATGGCTACACCTTC
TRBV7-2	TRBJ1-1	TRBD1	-	CASSRQGSDTEAFF	TGTGCCAGCAGCAGACAGGGGTCGGACACTGAAGCTTTCTTT
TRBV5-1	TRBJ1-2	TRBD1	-	CASSNGQGAVRYGYTF	TGCGCCAGCAGCAACGGACAGGGGGCAGTTCGTTATGGCTACACCTTC
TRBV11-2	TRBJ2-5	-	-	CASSSNTGVETQYF	TGTGCCAGCAGCTCAAATACGGGGGTGGAGACCCAGTACTTC
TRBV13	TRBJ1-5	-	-	CASISLDRDQPQHF	TGTGCCAGCATAAGTCTGGACAGAGATCAGCCCCAGCATTTT
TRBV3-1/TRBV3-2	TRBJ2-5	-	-	CASSQEASGNLQETQYF	TGTGCCAGCAGCCAAGAAGCGTCAGGGAATCTCCAAGAGACCCAGTACTTC
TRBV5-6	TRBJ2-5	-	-	CASSLDSRWVETQYF	TGTGCCAGCAGTCTGGACAGCCGCTGGGTGGAGACCCAGTACTTC
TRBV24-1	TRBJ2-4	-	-	CATSDPAREVGAKNIQYF	TGTGCCACCAGTGATCCCGCGCGGGAAGTGGGAGCCAAAAACATTCAGTACTTC
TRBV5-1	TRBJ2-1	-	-	CASSHTGSSGLYNEQFF	TGCGCCAGCAGCCACACTGGGAGTAGCGGCTTGTACAATGAGCAGTTCTTC
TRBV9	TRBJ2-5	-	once	CASSKTGDQETQYF	TGTGCCAGCAGCAAGACAGGAGATCAAGAGACCCAGTACTTC
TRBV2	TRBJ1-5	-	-	CASSAGFSGNQPQHF	TGTGCCAGCAGCGCCGGGTTCTCCGGCAATCAGCCCCAGCATTTT
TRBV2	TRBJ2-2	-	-	CASSEGRQANTGELFF	TGTGCCAGCAGTGAGGGTAGACAGGCGAACACCGGGGAGCTGTTTTTT
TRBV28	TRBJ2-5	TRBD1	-	CASSFGDRAVPTARNF	TGTGCCAGCAGTTTCGGGGACAGGGCCGTCCCGACCGCTCGGAACTTC
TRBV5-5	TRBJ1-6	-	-	CASSPQGNHNSPLHF	TGTGCCAGCAGCCCACAGGGAAATCATAATTCACCCCTCCACTTT
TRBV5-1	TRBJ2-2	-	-	CASSLGSADPGELFF	TGCGCCAGCAGCTTGGGCAGCGCCGACCCCGGGGAGCTGTTTTTT
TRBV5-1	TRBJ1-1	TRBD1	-	CASSWDRMNTEAFF	TGCGCCAGCAGCTGGGACAGGATGAACACTGAAGCTTTCTTT
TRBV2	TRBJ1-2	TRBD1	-	CASGNRGKSYGYTF	TGTGCCAGCGGCAACAGGGGTAAATCCTATGGCTACACCTTC
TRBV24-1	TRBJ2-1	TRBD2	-	CATSVSGRLTYNEQFF	TGTGCCACCAGTGTTAGCGGGAGGCTTACTTACAATGAGCAGTTCTTC
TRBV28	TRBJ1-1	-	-	CASSLRLTGGTEAFF	TGTGCCAGCAGTTTAAGGCTGACGGGGGGCACTGAAGCTTTCTTT